This T cell receptor (beta chain) is drawn from a study of blood T cell repertoires in COVID-19. Background on the study: Donors in the United States, Italy and Spain gave samples during acute or convalescent COVID-19. PBMCs, B-cell-depleted T cells, or T cells provided the cDNA or gDNA that made up the material.

Per the study methods: Reference gene primer amplification in the assay estimated nucleated cell counts. TCRdb's copy holds only in-frame clones and misses some; the assay was immunoSEQ multiplex PCR. That table is the source of V, J and clone size, and D and trimming were worked out from the DNA. The sample contains under 60,000 clones, 79% of which appear only once. This CDR3 is built from 15 residues. Trimming cost V 2 bases and J 5 bases, with 13 bases left between them. Germline V CDR1 and CDR2: SNHLY, FYNNEI. Sequenced sample: peripheral blood. The chain employs TRBV2 and TRBJ1-5; no firm D call. This sequence was found in an older man with acute or convalescent COVID-19. The CDR3 protein is CASSERSGLDQPQHF. CDR3 sequence (DNA): TGTGCCAGCAGTGAAAGATCCGGGTTAGATCAGCCCCAGCATTTT.